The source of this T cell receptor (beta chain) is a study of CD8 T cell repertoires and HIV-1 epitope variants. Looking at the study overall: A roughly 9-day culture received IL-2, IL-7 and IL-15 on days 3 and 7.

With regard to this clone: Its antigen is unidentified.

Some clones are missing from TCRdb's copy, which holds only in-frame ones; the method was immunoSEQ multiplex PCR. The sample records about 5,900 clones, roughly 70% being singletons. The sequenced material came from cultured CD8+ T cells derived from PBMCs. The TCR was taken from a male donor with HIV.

In DNA, the CDR3 is TGTGCCAGCAGCCACAGGGGTTCCGGATTTTTATATGAGCAGTTCTTC. This codes for CASSHRGSGFLYEQFF. The chain couples TRBV5-6 to TRBJ2-1, with 7 bases matching TRBD1. The J segment lost 8 bases and the V segment lost 4 bases, leaving 15 bases of the junction unmatched. Germline lookup yields CDR1 SGHDT and CDR2 YYEEEE. CDR3 size: 16 residues.